The 20 T cell receptor beta chains given below trace back to one sample, sequenced in a study. In TCRdb, the RT-PCR reads were re-called with MiXCR into one record per CDR3 protein. The repertoire includes about 700,000 distinct CDR3 sequences, around 14% of them detected once, and 3% to 4.5% sits in the top ten. The sequenced sample consisted of memory CD4+ T cells from blood. These TCRs come from a female donor in good health, serving as a healthy control.

This chain joins TRBV20-1 and TRBJ2-3; TRBD2 might be the D (5 bases). V was shortened by 4 bases and J by 0 bases, with 17 bases between the two germline ends. CDR1 and CDR2 from the germline V gene are DFQATT and SNEGSKA (reference sequence). This CDR3 region has 16 residues. CDR3 DNA: TGCAGTGCTACACCTCAGCGGACCTCTAGCACAGATACGCAGTATTTT. Translating gives CSATPQRTSSTDTQYF.

The chain carries TRBV7-8 and TRBJ2-7; 10 bases map to TRBD2. CDR1 SGHVS and CDR2 FQNEAQ come from the germline V gene. This CDR3 is built from 15 residues. The V gene end was trimmed by 5 bases and the J gene end by 2 bases; junction bases not matched to a gene: 6. CDR3 protein: CASSPGLAETYEQYF. For the CDR3, the DNA is TGTGCCAGCAGCCCAGGACTAGCGGAGACCTACGAGCAGTACTTC. Combining the CDR3 with reference TRBV7-8 and TRBJ2-7 gives the whole variable domain GAGVSQSPRYKVAKRGQDVALRCDPISGHVSLFWYQQALGQGPEFLTYFQNEAQLDKSGLPSDRFFAERPEGSVSTLKIQRTQQEDSAVYLCASSPGLAETYEQYFGPGTRLTVT.

The chain is built from TRBV3-1 and TRBJ1-2; D uncertain. The CDR3 runs 12 residues. CDR1 LGHDT and CDR2 YNNKEL come from the germline V gene (reference sequence). V was trimmed by 1 base and J by 8 bases, leaving 8 bases between them. Written as DNA, the CDR3 is TGTGCCAGCAGCCAAGGAGTGGAGGGCTACACCTTC. This encodes CASSQGVEGYTF. The entire variable domain, with the rest obtained from reference TRBV3-1 and TRBJ1-2, is as follows: DTAVSQTPKYLVTQMGNDKSIKCEQNLGHDTMYWYKQDSKKFLKIMFSYNNKELIINETVPNRFSPKSPDKAHLNLHINSLELGDSAVYFCASSQGVEGYTFGSGTRLTVV.

This clonotype was observed a few times. The rearrangement links TRBV7-9 to TRBJ1-6; D gene ambiguous. Looked up from germline, CDR1 is SEHNR and CDR2 is FQNEAQ (reference sequence). Trimming took 8 bases from V and 8 from J, leaving 16 bases between them. This CDR3 comprises 14 residues. The CDR3 sequence is CASGQSDGDSPLHF. CDR3 DNA: TGTGCCAGCGGGCAATCGGATGGGGATTCACCCCTCCACTTT.

This clonotype turned up a few times. The CDR3 region has the DNA TGTGCCAGCACCCTGGGACAGGCGAACACCGGGGAGCTGTTTTTT. Translating it yields CASTLGQANTGELFF. The chain has TRBV12-3 or TRBV12-4 and TRBJ2-2; TRBD1 matches at 8 bases. This CDR3 is built from 15 residues. The V and J ends lost 7 bases and 0 bases, in that order; junction bases with no gene match: 4.

The chain's CDR3 is CASTTPGADTQYF. CDR3 bases: TGTGCCAGCACTACTCCGGGGGCCGATACGCAGTATTTT. The chain carries TRBV6-5 and TRBJ2-3; D might be TRBD1 or TRBD2, each matching 6 bases. The germline gives CDR1 MNHEY, CDR2 SVGAGI. V was trimmed by 7 bases and J by 6 bases, leaving 14 bases between them. The length of the CDR3 is 13 residues.

This rearrangement joins TRBV6-5 to TRBJ1-1; 7 positions agree with TRBD1. Germline V gene data show CDR1 as MNHEY and CDR2 as SVGAGI. This CDR3 region has 15 residues. The ends lost 5 bases at V and 4 bases at J; junction bases unmatched: 10. CDR3 DNA: TGTGCCAGCAGTGATCCAGGGGGAGGAAGCACTGAAGCTTTCTTT. It specifies CASSDPGGGSTEAFF.

V gene TRBV4-1 combines with J gene TRBJ2-1; D perhaps matches TRBD1 (6 bases). This CDR3 spans 16 amino acids. Germline lookup yields CDR1 MGHRA and CDR2 YSYEKL. Trimming took off 1 base at V and 5 bases at J, with 15 bases between the two ends. The CDR3 here is CASSQGRTVFHNEQFF. In nucleotides, the CDR3 is TGCGCCAGCAGCCAAGGACGGACAGTTTTCCACAATGAGCAGTTCTTC.

This clonotype was observed a handful of times. The rearrangement uses TRBV12-3 or TRBV12-4 and TRBJ2-7; D is unclear. The V and J ends lost 1 base and 2 bases respectively, with 6 bases between them. The CDR3 contains 13 residues. The CDR3 spells CASSLGFTYEQYF. The CDR3 nucleotides are TGTGCCAGCAGTTTAGGCTTTACCTACGAGCAGTACTTC.

This clonotype was counted between two and nine times. The rearrangement links TRBV20-1 to TRBJ1-1; D gene ambiguous. The CDR3 has 11 amino acids. V lost 6 bases to trimming and J lost 2 bases, with 7 bases between them. Germline assignment: CDR1 DFQATT and CDR2 SNEGSKA (reference sequence). In DNA form, the CDR3 reads TGCAGTGCCGAGGATAACACTGAAGCTTTCTTT. It translates to CSAEDNTEAFF.

The chain uses TRBV7-2 and TRBJ2-1; D ambiguous. Per germline, CDR1 SGHTA and CDR2 FQGNSA. The CDR3 spans 14 residues. The V end lost 3 bases, the J end lost 1 base, and 7 bases lay between the germline ends. The DNA of the CDR3 is TGTGCCAGCAGCTTTGACCAATCCTACAATGAGCAGTTCTTC. Amino acid sequence: CASSFDQSYNEQFF.

This clonotype was detected only a few times. The chain couples TRBV4-3 to TRBJ2-3; 8 bases match TRBD1. This CDR3 contains 14 residues. Germline CDR1 reads LGHNA; CDR2 reads YSLEER. Trimming cost V 5 bases and J 2 bases; bases outside gene matches: 3. The CDR3 nucleotides read TGCGCCAGCAGCGACAGGGGTACCACAGATACGCAGTATTTT. Its protein is CASSDRGTTDTQYF.

This clonotype was observed a handful of times. This rearrangement joins TRBV20-1 to TRBJ2-5; TRBD2 is a possible D gene (6 bases). The CDR3 extends over 17 amino acids. Germline V gives CDR1 DFQATT, CDR2 SNEGSKA (reference sequence). V lost 5 bases to trimming and J lost 5 bases, with 27 bases between them. The CDR3 DNA sequence: TGCAGTGCTCCCCCCATTGACGGGAGTTTTGTGTGGGAGACCCAGTACTTC. As protein: CSAPPIDGSFVWETQYF.

V is TRBV7-3 and J is TRBJ2-5; tentatively, D is TRBD2 (6 bases). Germline V gene sequence: CDR1 SGHTA, CDR2 FQGTGA. This CDR3 contains 15 residues. V was shortened by 1 base and J by 6 bases, with 15 bases between the two germline ends. The CDR3 nucleotides are TGTGCCAGCAGCTTAAAGTTTGGGGGGATGCAGACCCAGTACTTC. Protein: CASSLKFGGMQTQYF.

The chain recombines TRBV10-3 with TRBJ2-7; possible D gene TRBD1, 6 bases. This CDR3 spans 14 amino acids. Germline V gene sequence: CDR1 ENHRY, CDR2 SYGVKD. The ends were cut back, 2 bases at V and 4 bases at J, with 12 bases in the middle. CDR3 region: CAISEGTLLYEQYF. In nucleotides, the CDR3 is TGTGCCATCAGTGAGGGGACACTACTTTACGAGCAGTACTTC.

J is TRBJ2-7 and V is TRBV3-1; TRBD1 agrees at 8 bases. The CDR3 is made up of 12 amino acids. V was clipped by 4 bases and J by 7 bases; unmatched bases: 3. In germline, CDR1 is LGHDT, CDR2 YNNKEL (reference sequence). The CDR3 spells CASSRRQGEQYF. The CDR3 DNA follows: TGTGCCAGCAGCCGCCGACAGGGGGAGCAGTACTTC.

This clonotype came up many times. The genes are TRBV9 and TRBJ2-5, with 8 positions matching TRBD2. Germline V CDR1 and CDR2: SGDLS, YYNGEE. The CDR3 length is 15 residues. V was clipped by 1 base and J by 3 bases; unmatched bases: 5. CDR3 protein: CASSVLQGLEETQYF. The DNA of the CDR3 is TGTGCCAGCAGCGTATTACAGGGACTAGAAGAGACCCAGTACTTC.

This clonotype was counted only a few times. The V and J genes are TRBV28 and TRBJ2-6, with D perhaps assigned TRBD1 or TRBD2 (5 bases each). This CDR3 has 16 residues. V dropped 4 bases and J dropped 0 bases, with 10 bases sitting between them. Germline V CDR1 and CDR2: MDHEN, SYDVKM. For the CDR3, the DNA is TGTGCCAGCAGTTCCCCAGGGACCTCTGGGGCCAACGTCCTGACTTTC. Its protein product is CASSSPGTSGANVLTF.

The V call is TRBV9, the J call TRBJ2-5; 8 positions match TRBD2. Germline lookup yields CDR1 SGDLS and CDR2 YYNGEE. Unmatched junction bases numbered 4, after V lost 6 bases and J lost 0 bases. There are 14 residues in the CDR3. CDR3 DNA: TGTGCCAGCACCAGGACTAGCAACCAAGAGACCCAGTACTTC. Translated, it gives CASTRTSNQETQYF.

This clonotype was observed a handful of times. V and J are TRBV12-3 or TRBV12-4 and TRBJ1-5; D might be TRBD1 (5 bases). Trimming pared 6 bases from V and 7 bases from J, leaving 13 bases between. The CDR3 loop spans 13 amino acids. CDR3 residues: CASSRDEGQPQHF. CDR3 in DNA: TGTGCCAGCAGCCGGGATGAGGGGCAGCCCCAGCATTTT.